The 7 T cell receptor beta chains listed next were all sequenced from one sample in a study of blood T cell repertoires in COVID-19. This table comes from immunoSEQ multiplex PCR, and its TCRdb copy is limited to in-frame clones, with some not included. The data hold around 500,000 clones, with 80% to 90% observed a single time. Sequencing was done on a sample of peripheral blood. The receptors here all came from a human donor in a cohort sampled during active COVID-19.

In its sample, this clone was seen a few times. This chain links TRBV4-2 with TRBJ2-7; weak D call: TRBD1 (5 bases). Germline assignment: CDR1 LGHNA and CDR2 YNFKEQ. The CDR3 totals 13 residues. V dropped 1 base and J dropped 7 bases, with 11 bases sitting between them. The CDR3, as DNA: TGTGCCAGCAGCCAAGTAGGGGCCTGGGAGCAGTACTTC. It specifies CASSQVGAWEQYF.

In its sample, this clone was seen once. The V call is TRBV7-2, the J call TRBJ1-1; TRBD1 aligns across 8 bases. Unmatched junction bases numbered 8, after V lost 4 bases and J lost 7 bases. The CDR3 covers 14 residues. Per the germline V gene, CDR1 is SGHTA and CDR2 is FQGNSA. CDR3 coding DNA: TGTGCCAGCAGCTCTAGACAGGGGACGGTTGAAGCTTTCTTT. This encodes CASSSRQGTVEAFF.

CDR3 sequence reads: CASSPYQDTEAFF. CDR3 in DNA: TGTGCCAGCAGCCCTTATCAGGACACTGAAGCTTTCTTT. The gene calls are TRBV9 and TRBJ1-1; no reliable D call. CDR1 and CDR2 (germline): SGDLS, YYNGEE. The ends were cut back, 4 bases at V and 3 bases at J, with 10 bases in the middle. The CDR3 sequence is 13 residues long.

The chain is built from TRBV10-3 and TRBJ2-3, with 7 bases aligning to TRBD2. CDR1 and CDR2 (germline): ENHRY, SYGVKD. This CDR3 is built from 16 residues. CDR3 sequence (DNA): TGTGCTTCGTCGGCTAGCGGATCCGAAAGCACAGATACGCAGTATTTT. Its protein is CASSASGSESTDTQYF.

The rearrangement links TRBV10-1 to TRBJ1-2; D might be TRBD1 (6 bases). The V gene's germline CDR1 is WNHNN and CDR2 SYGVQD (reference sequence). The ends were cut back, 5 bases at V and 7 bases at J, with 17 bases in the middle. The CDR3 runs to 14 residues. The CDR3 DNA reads TGCGCCAGCAGTCCGACAGGACGAGGGGCTGGCTACACCTTC. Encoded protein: CASSPTGRGAGYTF.

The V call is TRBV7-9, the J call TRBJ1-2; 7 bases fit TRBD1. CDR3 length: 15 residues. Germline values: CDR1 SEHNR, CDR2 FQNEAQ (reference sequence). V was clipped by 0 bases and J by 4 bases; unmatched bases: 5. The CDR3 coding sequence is TGTGCCAGCAGCTTAGCGAGGACAGGACCCTATGGCTACACCTTC. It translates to CASSLARTGPYGYTF.

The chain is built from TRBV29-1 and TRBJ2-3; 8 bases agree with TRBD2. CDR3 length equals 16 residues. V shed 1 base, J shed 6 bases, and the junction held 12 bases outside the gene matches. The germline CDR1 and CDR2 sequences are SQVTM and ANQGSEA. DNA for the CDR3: TGCAGCGTTGAAGCGTTTGGTAGCGGGAATGTGGATACGCAGTATTTT. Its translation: CSVEAFGSGNVDTQYF.